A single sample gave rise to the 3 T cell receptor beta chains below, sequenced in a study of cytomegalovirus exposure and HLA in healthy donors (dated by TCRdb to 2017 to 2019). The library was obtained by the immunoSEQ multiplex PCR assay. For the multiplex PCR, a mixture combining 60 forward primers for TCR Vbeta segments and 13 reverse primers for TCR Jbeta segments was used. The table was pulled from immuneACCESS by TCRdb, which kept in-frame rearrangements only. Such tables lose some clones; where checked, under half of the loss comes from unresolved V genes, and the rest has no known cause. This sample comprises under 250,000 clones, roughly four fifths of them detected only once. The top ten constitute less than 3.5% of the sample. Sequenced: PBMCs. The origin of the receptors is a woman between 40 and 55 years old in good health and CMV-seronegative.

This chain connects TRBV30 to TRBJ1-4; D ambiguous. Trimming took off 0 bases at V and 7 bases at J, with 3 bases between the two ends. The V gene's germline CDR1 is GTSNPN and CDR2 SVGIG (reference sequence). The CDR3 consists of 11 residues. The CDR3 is CAWSVGEKLFF. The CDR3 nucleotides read TGTGCCTGGAGTGTCGGTGAAAAACTGTTTTTT.

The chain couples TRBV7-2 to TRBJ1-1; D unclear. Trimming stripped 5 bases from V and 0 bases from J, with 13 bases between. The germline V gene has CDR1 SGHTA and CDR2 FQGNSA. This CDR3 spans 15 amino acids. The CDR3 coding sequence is TGTGCCAGCAGCAGCCGGCGCGGTTTGAACACTGAAGCTTTCTTT. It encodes CASSSRRGLNTEAFF.

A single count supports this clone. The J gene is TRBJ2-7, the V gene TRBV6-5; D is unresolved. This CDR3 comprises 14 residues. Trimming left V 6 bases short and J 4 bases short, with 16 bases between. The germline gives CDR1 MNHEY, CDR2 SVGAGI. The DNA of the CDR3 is TGTGCCAGCAGGATAGGATCGGAGAGGTACGAGCAGTACTTC. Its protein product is CASRIGSERYEQYF.